This T cell receptor beta chain was recorded in a study of T cell repertoires in cytomegalovirus infection. At the level of the study: Matching HLA type and CMV infection were both indicated by public TCR beta signatures.

This clonotype was seen ten or more times. Antigen unknown. This CDR3 has 15 residues. Trimming took 0 bases from V and 1 from J, leaving 9 bases between them. CDR1 is LGHNA and CDR2 is YNFKEQ in the germline V gene. In TCRdb, the reads were re-called with MiXCR into one record per CDR3 protein. The sample has hundreds of thousands of distinct CDR3 sequences; approximately 40% are singletons. Overall study results and limits: The cumulative frequency of public TCR beta families distinguished individuals who carried CMV together with the relevant HLA. Dominant in the ex vivo response were TCR beta clonotypes restricted by HLA-C and specific for CMV.

Material: PBMCs. This chain links TRBV4-2 with TRBJ2-5; tentatively, D is TRBD1 (5 bases). The sequence came from a human donor in good health (CMV status not recorded). Some clones in this sample may be carry-over from other donors' samples. This CDR3 reads CASSQDRGGQETQYF. The DNA for the CDR3 is TGTGCCAGCAGCCAAGATAGGGGCGGCCAAGAGACCCAGTACTTC.